What follows is one T cell receptor beta chain and its context. Its antigen is not yet known. A much larger clonotype is one base distant, so this may be a read error. Likely a read error: the CDR3 ends without its conserved phenylalanine or tryptophan. The CDR3 region is 14 residues in length, termini included. Only CDR3 DNA remains: 42 bases, in frame from the first base. The germline V gene encodes CDR1 MNHEY and CDR2 SMNVEV (reference sequence). V loses 5 bases at its end and J loses 4 bases; junction bases beyond the gene matches: 6. The data are from a study of regulatory T cells in long-lasting Graves disease (dated by TCRdb to the early 2020s). With respect to the entire study: Patients with newly diagnosed Graves' disease had been on antithyroid drugs for under 3 months. Persistent Graves' disease patients were compared with newly diagnosed Graves' disease patients by peripheral blood TCR sequencing and RNA sequencing. The study was conducted in China and was registered as a clinical trial. TCR sequencing covered 13 persistent and roughly 20 newly diagnosed Graves' disease patients, around 35 samples in total.

The sample's time point, from its label and the paper: newly diagnosed GD, antithyroid drugs for less than 3 months. RNA was extracted from PBMCs in TRIzol for both TCR sequencing and RNA sequencing. The diagnosis of Graves' disease followed American Thyroid Association guidelines. Recruitment of patients was carried out at an endocrinology department in Xi'an, China. Each patient gave about 10 milliliters of peripheral blood, collected in an EDTA anticoagulant tube. PBMCs were isolated by Ficoll Paque Plus density gradient separation without further T cell sorting. An Agilent 2100 Bioanalyzer and agarose gel were used to assess RNA quality, and a NanoDrop 2000 was used to measure RNA concentration. Overall study results and their limits: Sequencing and analysis were limited to the TCR beta chain. The authors acknowledged the small sample size as a limitation that may reduce accuracy. Compared with newly diagnosed patients, persistent Graves' disease patients had lower TCR Shannon entropy and fewer highly expanded clones, which suggests clonal expansion. Patients with persistent disease shared more public clonotypes (roughly 2,900) than newly diagnosed patients did (approximately 990). TRBV28, TRBJ1-2 and TRBJ2-5 were preferentially used in persistent disease, while TRBV20-1 and TRBJ2-1 were favored in newly diagnosed disease. Only peripheral blood was studied, because thyroid tissue, the primary lesion, was inaccessible.

Library creation used multiplex PCR. The sequencer was an Illumina HiSeq 4000. CDR3 regions were amplified by Arm-PCR with iRepertoire HTBI primers to construct TCR beta libraries. PCR products were gel purified before sequencing. Per the original workflow: Gene usage analysis of CDR3 amino acid clonotypes used the approximately 56 TRBV and 11 to 15 TRBJ segments found across samples. COPE and FqMerger were used to merge the filtered high-quality paired reads into contigs. BLAST was used to align contigs to the IMGT TRBV, TRBD and TRBJ reference genes, and CDR3 was defined following IMGT. Clonotypes above 0.1% frequency were classified as highly expanded clones. Repertoire diversity was measured by Shannon entropy, and V-J evenness by the Gini coefficient. A clonotype found in more than one individual was treated as public. TCRdb cleaned the public reads at Q25 with fastp, built clones with MiXCR and kept in-frame beta chains. Records with the same CDR3 protein are collapsed into one entry carrying the most frequent genes and DNA. The V and J calls and clone size come from TCRdb's table, not from the authors' own analysis. The sample data list roughly 410,000 distinct CDR3 sequences, and 15% of these were observed just once. About 8.3% of the sample rests with the top ten.

In addition, the sample was reused for a study of T cells in Graves' hyperthyroidism and ophthalmopathy. The second paper further reports: A patient counted as having stable Graves' hyperthyroidism if no progression to ophthalmopathy occurred over 18 months of follow-up. The hyperthyroidism patients were between 18 and 65 years old and newly diagnosed, with a disease duration of less than 2 months. The study excluded patients with uncontrolled infections, other autoimmune diseases, pregnancy or lactation. Diagnoses were established on the basis of clinical symptoms, serum thyroxine and TRAb, thyroid ultrasound, and orbital computed tomography. For the first round of RT-PCR on the TCR CDR3, the HTBI primer set was used together with the Qiagen OneStep RT-PCR kit. Most expanded thyroid clonotypes (frequency above 0.001) were also detected in blood, a finding suggesting that blood repertoires may reflect thyroid immune responses. A 13 V-J signature model separated ophthalmopathy from stable hyperthyroidism, with around 90% sensitivity and 81% to 82% specificity in cross-validation and 80%/75% in testing. In validation, the model predicted progression to ophthalmopathy with roughly 66% sensitivity and about 72% specificity, a median of roughly seven months before onset. A discovery cohort of about a hundred patients, about 43 with Graves' ophthalmopathy and roughly 59 with stable Graves' hyperthyroidism, was used to find distinguishing TCR V-J signatures. Prospective prediction of ophthalmopathy was tested in an independent validation cohort consisting of about 20 hyperthyroidism patients and 17 patients who later progressed to ophthalmopathy. The roughly 100 discovery patients were randomly divided into training and test sets at a 7:3 ratio. The study also compared thyroid tissue and blood T-cell repertoires from roughly 6 Graves' hyperthyroidism patients. After blood sampling, hyperthyroidism patients were treated with methimazole at a starting dose of 30 mg daily, and ophthalmopathy patients were treated with high-dose intravenous methylprednisolone. Libraries were constructed in a second round of multiplex PCR, after which size selection and purification were carried out. Sequencing of the libraries was done on an Illumina HiSeq2000 using paired-end 100 bp reads. SOAPnuke was used to process the raw data, with reads discarded if the reads contained adapters or uncalled bases, had a mean Phred below 15, or lacked an exact constant-primer or identifier match. High-quality paired reads were merged using COPE v1.2.5, and each unique nucleotide sequence was defined as a clonotype. Clonotypes were aligned to IMGT TRBV, TRBD and TRBJ reference segments using MiTCR v1.1. The analysis included only V-J combinations with a frequency above 0.0001, which together covered about 99% of the repertoires. The TCS score was defined as F50 (clonal expansion) divided by E x V (chaos), with BLOSUM62-based TCRdist calculated between CDR3 peptides within each V-J. Welch's t-statistics and random forest reduced approximately 520 V-J features to about 13, which were used in a naive Bayes classifier (R e1071). No statistical method was used to set the sample size in advance, and investigators knew the group allocation. The paper describes TCR Vbeta CDR3 sequencing of fewer than 150 peripheral blood samples, made up of 43 ophthalmopathy patients, approximately 76 hyperthyroidism patients and approximately 17 progressor patients.

Sequenced here: peripheral blood mononuclear cells (PBMCs), sampled at new diagnosis, from a patient treated with antithyroid drugs. The clonotype was recovered from a woman aged 40 to 50 with Graves disease. Donor details come from another sample of the same person, matched by shared clones. Here the chain combines TRBV27 and TRBJ2-3; the junction holds 7 bases that match TRBD2. Read as DNA, the sequence is TGTGCCAGCAGTCCACCCGGGAGGCCAGATACGCAGTATCTT. Its coded protein is CASSPPGRPDTQYL.